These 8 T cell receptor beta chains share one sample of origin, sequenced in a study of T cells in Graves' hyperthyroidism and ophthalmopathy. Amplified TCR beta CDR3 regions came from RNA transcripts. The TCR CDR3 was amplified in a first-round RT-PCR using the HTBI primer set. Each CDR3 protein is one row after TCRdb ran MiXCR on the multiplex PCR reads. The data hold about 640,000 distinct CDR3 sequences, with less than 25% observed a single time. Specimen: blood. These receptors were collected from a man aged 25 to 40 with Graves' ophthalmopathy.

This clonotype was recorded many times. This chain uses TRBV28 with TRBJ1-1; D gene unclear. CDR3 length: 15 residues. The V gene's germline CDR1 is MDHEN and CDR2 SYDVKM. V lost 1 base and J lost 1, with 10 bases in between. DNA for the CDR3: TGTGCCAGCAGTTTATCGCTAGCCGGGAACACTGAAGCTTTCTTT. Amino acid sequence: CASSLSLAGNTEAFF.

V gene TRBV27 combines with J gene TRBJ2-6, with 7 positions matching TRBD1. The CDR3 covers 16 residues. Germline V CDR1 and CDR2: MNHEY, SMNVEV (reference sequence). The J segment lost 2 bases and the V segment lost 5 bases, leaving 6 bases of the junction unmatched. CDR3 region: CASSTPGTAGANVLTF. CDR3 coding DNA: TGTGCCAGCAGTACACCCGGGACAGCTGGGGCCAACGTCCTGACTTTC.

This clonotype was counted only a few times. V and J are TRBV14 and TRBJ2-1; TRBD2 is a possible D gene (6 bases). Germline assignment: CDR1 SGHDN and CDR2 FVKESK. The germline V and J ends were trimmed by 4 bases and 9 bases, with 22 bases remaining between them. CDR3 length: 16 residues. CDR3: CASSRIDGSSAGEQFF. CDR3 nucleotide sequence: TGTGCCAGCAGCCGAATTGACGGGAGTTCGGCGGGTGAGCAGTTCTTC.

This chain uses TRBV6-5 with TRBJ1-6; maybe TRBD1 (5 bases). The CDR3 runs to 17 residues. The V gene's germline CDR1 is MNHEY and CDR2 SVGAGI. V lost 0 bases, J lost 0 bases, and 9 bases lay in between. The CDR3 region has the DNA TGTGCCAGCAGTTACTCGGGACGGCTCTCCTATAATTCACCCCTCCACTTT. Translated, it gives CASSYSGRLSYNSPLHF.

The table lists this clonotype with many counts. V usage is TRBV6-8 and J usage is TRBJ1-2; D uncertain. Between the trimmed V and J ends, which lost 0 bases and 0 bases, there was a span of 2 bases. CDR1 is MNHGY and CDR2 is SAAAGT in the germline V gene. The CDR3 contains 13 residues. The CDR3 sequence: CASSYSANYGYTF. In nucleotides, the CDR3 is TGTGCCAGCAGTTACTCAGCTAACTATGGCTACACCTTC.

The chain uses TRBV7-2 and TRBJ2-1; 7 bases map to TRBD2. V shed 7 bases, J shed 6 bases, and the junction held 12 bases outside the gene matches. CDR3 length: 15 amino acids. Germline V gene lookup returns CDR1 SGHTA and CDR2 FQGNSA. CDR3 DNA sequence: TGTGCCAGCAATTACGGGGTAGCGGGTTCCAATGAGCAGTTCTTC. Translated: CASNYGVAGSNEQFF.

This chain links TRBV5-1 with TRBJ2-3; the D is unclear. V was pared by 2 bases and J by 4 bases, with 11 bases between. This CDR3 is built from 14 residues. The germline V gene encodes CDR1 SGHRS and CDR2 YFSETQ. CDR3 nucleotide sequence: TGCGCCAGCAGCTTACCCCTTGTCCCAGATACGCAGTATTTT. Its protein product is CASSLPLVPDTQYF.

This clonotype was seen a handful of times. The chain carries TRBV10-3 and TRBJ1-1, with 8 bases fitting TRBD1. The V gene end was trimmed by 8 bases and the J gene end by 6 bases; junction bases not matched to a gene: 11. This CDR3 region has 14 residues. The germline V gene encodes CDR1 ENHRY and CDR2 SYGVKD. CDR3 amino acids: CAIGRTGRDPEAFF. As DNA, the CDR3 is TGTGCCATCGGCCGGACAGGGAGGGACCCTGAAGCTTTCTTT.